This TCR beta chain was obtained from a study of cytotoxic CD8 clonotypes in ibrutinib-treated CLL. Overall study: The samples contained hundreds of thousands of productive templates on average. They also contained an average of 94,082 productive rearrangements. Study-level points and caveats: In comparison with age-matched healthy donors, baseline clonality was higher and tracked circulating CD8+ T-cell counts. The study found clonality rose at ibrutinib response, then fell toward baseline at progression.

Cryopreserved PBMCs were the source of roughly 2 micrograms of genomic DNA, which went to TCR beta libraries. Libraries were prepared by immunoSEQ multiplex PCR; TCRdb keeps only in-frame clonotypes and omits some of them. The sample yields around 330,000 clones, roughly 70% seen once. The V gene's germline CDR1 is MGHRA and CDR2 YSYEKL. The CDR3 has 16 residues. The V segment lost 1 base and the J segment 2 bases; nucleotides outside the gene matches: 5. The table lists this clone with a count of one. Its antigen is still unknown. This chain uses TRBV4-1 with TRBJ2-3, with 8 bases that match TRBD2. Material: PBMCs, obtained after 36 months of ibrutinib treatment. The source is a human donor with chronic lymphocytic leukemia. The CDR3 coding sequence is TGCGCCAGCAGCCAAGGGGAGCGGGGGATCACAGATACGCAGTATTTT. It encodes CASSQGERGITDTQYF.